A single sample is the source of the 29 T cell receptor beta chains below, sequenced in a study of cytomegalovirus exposure and HLA in healthy donors. The PCR employed 60 Vbeta primers together with 13 Jbeta primers. Assay: immunoSEQ multiplex PCR; the TCRdb copy retains only in-frame clones and omits some. The sample has about 190,000 clones, around 77% seen once. Sequences were obtained from PBMCs. All receptors come from a woman under 30 in good health and CMV-seronegative.

The J gene is TRBJ1-1, the V gene TRBV15; a weak D match, TRBD1 (5 bases). CDR1 and CDR2 from the germline V gene are LNHNV and YYDKDF (reference sequence). V was pared by 2 bases and J by 4 bases, with 17 bases between. This CDR3 has 16 amino acids. Written as DNA, the CDR3 is TGTGCCACCAGCAGACCCCCGGGGGTACGGGCCACTGAAGCTTTCTTT. This sequence encodes CATSRPPGVRATEAFF.

This chain joins TRBV19 and TRBJ1-2; a possible D gene is TRBD1 (5 bases). CDR1 and CDR2 from the germline V gene are LNHDA and SQIVND (reference sequence). The V and J ends lost 3 bases and 1 base respectively, with 9 bases between them. CDR3 length: 14 amino acids. The CDR3, as DNA: TGTGCCAGTAGTATTCTCAGGGATAACTATGGCTACACCTTC. Residues: CASSILRDNYGYTF.

The gene calls are TRBV6-1 and TRBJ2-7, with 9 bases matching TRBD1. Per the germline V gene, CDR1 is MNHNS and CDR2 is SASEGT. The CDR3 totals 15 residues. Unmatched junction bases numbered 7, after V lost 5 bases and J lost 2 bases. DNA for the CDR3: TGTGCCAGCAGTCGCACCGGGACAGGGACCTACGAGCAGTACTTC. Amino acid sequence: CASSRTGTGTYEQYF.

The chain joins TRBV7-9 to TRBJ2-7, with D unresolved. Germline CDR1 and CDR2: SEHNR and FQNEAQ (reference sequence). The CDR3 length is 11 residues. The V end lost 3 bases, the J end lost 5 bases, and 5 bases lay between the germline ends. Here the CDR3 DNA reads TGTGCCAGCAGCTTCCAAAACGAGCAGTACTTC. This sequence encodes CASSFQNEQYF.

The chain uses TRBV5-1 and TRBJ2-3, with D possibly TRBD2 on 5 matching bases. The CDR3 spans 17 residues. Per germline, CDR1 SGHRS and CDR2 YFSETQ. The germline V and J ends were trimmed by 1 base and 2 bases, with 17 bases remaining between them. The CDR3 here is CASSLTGQGRATDTQYF. The CDR3 region has the DNA TGCGCCAGCAGCTTGACCGGCCAAGGGAGAGCCACAGATACGCAGTATTTT.

The chain has TRBV2 and TRBJ2-3; 15 bases fit TRBD2. V was clipped by 6 bases and J by 3 bases; unmatched bases: 4. This CDR3 contains 16 residues. Per germline, CDR1 SNHLY and CDR2 FYNNEI. This CDR3 is CASSGTSGGFTDTQYF. The CDR3 coding sequence is TGTGCCAGCAGCGGGACTAGCGGGGGGTTTACAGATACGCAGTATTTT.

J is TRBJ2-2 and V is TRBV7-3, with TRBD1 identical over 9 bases. CDR1 is SGHTA and CDR2 is FQGTGA in the germline V gene. Losses at the gene ends were 2 bases for V and 0 bases for J; bases not matched to a gene: 4. The CDR3 extends over 17 amino acids. The CDR3 coding sequence is TGTGCCAGCAGCTTAGTCTACAGGGGGCCGAACACCGGGGAGCTGTTTTTT. Translated, it gives CASSLVYRGPNTGELFF.

This clone was picked up a small number of times. The chain carries TRBV28 and TRBJ2-2, with 12 bases aligning to TRBD1. V lost 5 bases, J lost 5 bases, and 9 bases stayed unmatched. Germline CDR1 is MDHEN and CDR2 is SYDVKM. The CDR3 covers 17 residues. The CDR3, as DNA: TGTGCCAGCAGTACCGGGACAGGGGGCGCCTGGACCGGGGAGCTGTTTTTT. Translation gives CASSTGTGGAWTGELFF.

The chain recombines TRBV28 with TRBJ1-5; 9 nucleotides match TRBD1. The ends lost 0 bases at V and 3 bases at J; junction bases unmatched: 15. In germline, CDR1 is MDHEN, CDR2 SYDVKM. This CDR3 region has 20 residues. CDR3 DNA sequence: TGTGCCAGCAGTTTATGGGAGGGTGCCGGGACAGGGAGGGCCAATCAGCCCCAGCATTTT. It specifies CASSLWEGAGTGRANQPQHF.

This sequence joins TRBV7-2 and TRBJ2-2; D is uncertain. The CDR3 totals 16 residues. Germline values: CDR1 SGHTA, CDR2 FQGNSA. Between the trimmed V and J ends, which lost 5 bases and 0 bases, there was a span of 13 bases. The CDR3 DNA is TGTGCCAGCAGCACCTCTGGCCTAGCGAACACCGGGGAGCTGTTTTTT. Its translation: CASSTSGLANTGELFF.

This chain links TRBV7-8 with TRBJ1-4; D is uncertain. The V and J ends lost 5 bases and 5 bases respectively, with 15 bases between them. CDR3 length: 15 amino acids. Germline-derived CDR1 and CDR2 are SGHVS and FQNEAQ. CDR3 in amino acids: CASSPRRVVNEKLFF. The CDR3 region has the DNA TGTGCCAGCAGCCCGCGCCGAGTCGTCAATGAAAAACTGTTTTTT.

This rearrangement joins TRBV27 to TRBJ2-7, with 9 positions matching TRBD1. The germline V gene encodes CDR1 MNHEY and CDR2 SMNVEV (reference sequence). V dropped 3 bases and J dropped 5; count of bases not matched to a gene: 5. This CDR3 spans 14 amino acids. The CDR3 spells CASSFPGQGNEQYF. The CDR3, as DNA: TGTGCCAGCAGTTTTCCGGGACAGGGAAACGAGCAGTACTTC.

The chain carries TRBV27 and TRBJ2-2, with TRBD2 identical over 7 bases. After removal of 1 base from V and 1 base from J, the junction contained 6 bases not matched to a gene. Germline lookup yields CDR1 MNHEY and CDR2 SMNVEV (reference sequence). The CDR3 covers 17 residues. The CDR3 DNA follows: TGTGCCAGCAGTTTATGGGGGGGAGAGAGGAACACCGGGGAGCTGTTTTTT. It yields the protein CASSLWGGERNTGELFF.

The chain carries TRBV2 and TRBJ1-6, with D hard to call. The CDR3 length is 11 residues. Trimming left V 5 bases short and J 11 bases short, with 7 bases between. From germline, CDR1 is SNHLY and CDR2 FYNNEI. CDR3 amino acids: CASSSTPPLHF. The CDR3 region has the DNA TGTGCCAGCAGTTCGACACCACCCCTCCACTTT. The whole variable domain, remainder taken from reference TRBV2 and TRBJ1-6, is EPEVTQTPSHQVTQMGQEVILRCVPISNHLYFYWYRQILGQKVEFLVSFYNNEISEKSEIFDDQFSVERPDGSNFTLKIRSTKLEDSAMYFCASSSTPPLHFGNGTRLTVT.

The chain has TRBV6-5 and TRBJ2-5; 11 nucleotides agree with TRBD1. CDR1 and CDR2 from the germline V gene are MNHEY and SVGAGI. This CDR3 contains 16 residues. With V trimmed by 4 bases and J by 11 bases, 15 bases remained unmatched. The CDR3 coding sequence is TGTGCCAGCAGTTTCAGACCGGGACAGGGGGGATCCCAGCAGTACTTC. Translated: CASSFRPGQGGSQQYF.

The chain has TRBV6-6 and TRBJ1-6, with D possibly TRBD1 on 5 matching bases. The CDR3 loop spans 15 amino acids. Trimming stripped 6 bases from V and 4 bases from J, with 13 bases between. Germline V lookup: CDR1 MNHNY, CDR2 SVGAGI (reference sequence). CDR3 nucleotides: TGTGCCAGCAGCCGATCGGGGACTTATAATTCACCCCTCCACTTT. As protein: CASSRSGTYNSPLHF.

V usage is TRBV4-2 and J usage is TRBJ2-5; TRBD2 is a possible D gene (6 bases). This CDR3 has 15 amino acids. V was clipped by 6 bases and J by 1 base, with 15 bases between them. Germline-derived CDR1 and CDR2 are LGHNA and YNFKEQ. CDR3 sequence reads: CASSLSSSAQETQYF. DNA for the CDR3: TGTGCCAGCAGTCTATCATCTAGCGCCCAAGAGACCCAGTACTTC.

This clone turned up a few times. J is TRBJ1-5 and V is TRBV6-5, with D unclear. Germline CDR1 and CDR2: MNHEY and SVGAGI. V was cut by 9 bases and J by 0 bases, with 6 bases left in between. The CDR3 contains 12 residues. CDR3 protein: CARGRSNQPQHF. The CDR3, as DNA: TGTGCCAGGGGCCGTAGCAATCAGCCCCAGCATTTT.

This chain's CDR3 is CASSPIAGGSYEQYF. In DNA, the CDR3 is TGTGCCAGCAGTCCTATAGCGGGGGGATCCTACGAGCAGTACTTC. The chain joins TRBV27 to TRBJ2-7; 10 bases line up with TRBD2. The CDR3 has 15 amino acids. Germline loops: CDR1 MNHEY, CDR2 SMNVEV (reference sequence). The V segment lost 5 bases and the J segment 1 base; nucleotides outside the gene matches: 5.

The chain has TRBV5-5 and TRBJ1-1; TRBD1 agrees at 9 bases. V was clipped by 0 bases and J by 4 bases; unmatched bases: 10. The CDR3 runs 17 residues. Looked up from germline, CDR1 is SGHKS and CDR2 is YYEKEE (reference sequence). The CDR3: CASSLGPGQGGGTEAFF. The DNA of the CDR3 is TGTGCCAGCAGCTTGGGACCGGGACAGGGAGGTGGCACTGAAGCTTTCTTT.

The chain carries TRBV6-1 and TRBJ1-5; D is ambiguous. Trimming shortened V by 8 bases and J by 1 base, and 15 bases separated the two germline ends. This CDR3 contains 15 residues. CDR1 is MNHNS and CDR2 is SASEGT in the germline V gene. The CDR3 DNA reads TGTGCCAGCGGGGTGGGAGGAGGAAGCAATCAGCCCCAGCATTTT. Translated: CASGVGGGSNQPQHF.

The chain is built from TRBV6-5 and TRBJ2-7; D not certain. The CDR3 totals 11 residues. Germline V CDR1 and CDR2: MNHEY, SVGAGI. The V and J ends lost 6 bases and 2 bases respectively, with 5 bases between them. DNA for the CDR3: TGTGCCAGCAGAAGCACCTACGAGCAGTACTTC. Its translation is CASRSTYEQYF.

This sequence joins TRBV18 and TRBJ1-4; D perhaps matches TRBD1 (6 bases). There are 15 residues in the CDR3. Germline-derived CDR1 and CDR2 are KGHSH and LQKENI. Trimming cost V 2 bases and J 0 bases, with 7 bases left between them. The CDR3 spells CASSPAGATNEKLFF. CDR3 nucleotide sequence: TGTGCCAGCTCACCAGCAGGGGCAACTAATGAAAAACTGTTTTTT.

The V gene is TRBV7-9, the J gene TRBJ1-4; no definite D call. The CDR3 extends over 14 amino acids. Germline V gives CDR1 SEHNR, CDR2 FQNEAQ (reference sequence). V lost 1 base, J lost 5 bases, and 8 bases lay in between. The CDR3 spells CASSLEGGNEKLFF. CDR3 bases: TGTGCCAGCAGCTTAGAGGGAGGGAATGAAAAACTGTTTTTT.

Written as DNA, the CDR3 is TGTGCCAGCAGTTACCGTTCGACTGAAGCTTTCTTT. This encodes CASSYRSTEAFF. The chain employs TRBV6-6 and TRBJ1-1; no clear D. CDR1 MNHNY and CDR2 SVGAGI come from the germline V gene (reference sequence). V was trimmed by 2 bases and J by 5 bases, leaving 6 bases between them. The CDR3 runs to 12 residues.

This rearrangement joins TRBV6-5 to TRBJ2-7; D possibly corresponds to TRBD1 (6 bases). V lost 0 bases and J 3 bases, leaving 12 bases between the germline ends. This CDR3 contains 15 residues. Per germline, CDR1 MNHEY and CDR2 SVGAGI. The CDR3 loop is CASSYSSTGHYEQYF. The CDR3, as DNA: TGTGCCAGCAGTTACTCGTCGACAGGACACTACGAGCAGTACTTC.

This chain connects TRBV23-1 to TRBJ1-6; tentative D call: TRBD1 (6 bases). TRBV23-1 is classed as an ORF, of uncertain function. Trimming stripped 0 bases from V and 10 bases from J, with 10 bases between. This CDR3 has 14 amino acids. In nucleotides, the CDR3 is TGCGCCAGCAGTCAATCGGTCAGGGGATCACCCCTCCACTTT. This encodes CASSQSVRGSPLHF.

The CDR3 spells CASSFRDRDVNEQFF. For the CDR3, the DNA is TGTGCCAGCAGCTTCCGGGACAGGGATGTCAATGAGCAGTTCTTC. The V and J genes are TRBV7-2 and TRBJ2-1; 9 bases align to TRBD1. The CDR3 spans 15 residues. Germline V gives CDR1 SGHTA, CDR2 FQGNSA. The trim removed 3 bases at V and 6 bases at J, leaving 6 bases unmatched.

This clone appeared a single time. The chain joins TRBV15 to TRBJ2-5; weak D call: TRBD2 (6 bases). The CDR3 extends over 16 amino acids. Between the trimmed V and J ends, which lost 0 bases and 5 bases, there was a span of 16 bases. Germline values: CDR1 LNHNV, CDR2 YYDKDF (reference sequence). DNA of the CDR3: TGTGCCACCAGCAGAGATGGAGGGTTCGGGGTTGAGACCCAGTACTTC. Translation gives CATSRDGGFGVETQYF.